The 10 T cell receptor beta chains in this list originate from one sample, sequenced in a study of T cell responses to AZD1222 COVID-19 vaccine. Profiled with immunoSEQ multiplex PCR; TCRdb holds only in-frame clones, not every one. This sample carries around 120,000 clones, 80% to 90% of them seen once, and the ten largest clones take around 27%. The sequences come from peripheral blood, collected 28 days after the second AZD1222 dose. The receptors here all came from an adult who received the AZD1222 COVID-19 vaccine.

This clone was detected a few times. The chain links TRBV21-1 to TRBJ1-6. TRBV21-1 is a known pseudogene. The CDR3 totals 13 residues. CDR3: CASSGDGNSPLHF. For the CDR3, the DNA is TGTGCCAGCAGCGGGGACGGAAATTCACCCCTCCACTTT.

The chain links TRBV2 to TRBJ1-5; TRBD1 might be the D (5 bases). The CDR3 runs 16 residues. The V end was cut by 6 bases, the J end by 7 bases, with 22 bases between. The germline V gene has CDR1 SNHLY and CDR2 FYNNEI. This CDR3 reads CASRRRDGIGGQPQHF. The CDR3, as DNA: TGTGCCAGCAGGCGAAGGGACGGGATCGGTGGGCAGCCCCAGCATTTT. The whole variable domain, filled in from reference TRBV2 and TRBJ1-5, reads EPEVTQTPSHQVTQMGQEVILRCVPISNHLYFYWYRQILGQKVEFLVSFYNNEISEKSEIFDDQFSVERPDGSNFTLKIRSTKLEDSAMYFCASRRRDGIGGQPQHFGDGTRLSIL.

The V gene is TRBV5-6, the J gene TRBJ1-3, with unresolved D. This CDR3 comprises 13 residues. Trimming cost V 2 bases and J 8 bases, with 11 bases left between them. Germline V CDR1 and CDR2: SGHDT, YYEEEE. CDR3 residues: CASSFLQADTIYF. DNA of the CDR3: TGTGCCAGCAGCTTCCTCCAGGCAGACACCATATATTTT. Full variable domain (missing parts from reference TRBV5-6 and TRBJ1-3): DAGVTQSPTHLIKTRGQQVTLRCSPKSGHDTVSWYQQALGQGPQFIFQYYEEEERQRGNFPDRFSGHQFPNYSSELNVNALLLGDSALYLCASSFLQADTIYFGEGSWLTVV.

The rearrangement uses TRBV29-1 and TRBJ1-1; D might be TRBD1 (5 bases). Trimming stripped 8 bases from V and 4 bases from J, with 17 bases between. Looked up from germline, CDR1 is SQVTM and CDR2 is ANQGSEA. The CDR3 is 13 residues long. CDR3 nucleotide sequence: TGCAGCTTAGGTCAGGGAGGTAGCACTGAAGCTTTCTTT. This encodes CSLGQGGSTEAFF.

The gene calls are TRBV27 and TRBJ1-1, with 10 bases aligning to TRBD1. Germline CDR1 MNHEY, CDR2 SMNVEV (reference sequence). The CDR3 has 15 residues. V lost 7 bases to trimming and J lost 3 bases; unmatched junction nucleotides: 8. CDR3 in DNA: TGTGCCAGCAAGGGTGTGGGGACAGGGGACACTGAAGCTTTCTTT. Residues: CASKGVGTGDTEAFF.

The V call is TRBV3-1 (or the pseudogene TRBV3-2), the J call TRBJ1-5; D is unclear. Deletions cut 3 bases from V and 5 bases from J, with 11 bases between. Germline CDR1 is LGHDT and CDR2 is YNNKEL (reference sequence). The CDR3 length is 14 residues. CDR3 sequence: CASSHGKADQPQHF. CDR3 sequence (DNA): TGTGCCAGCAGCCACGGTAAGGCCGATCAGCCCCAGCATTTT.

This clone was recorded a few times. J is TRBJ1-5 and V is TRBV27, with a tentative D call TRBD1 (6 bases). V was trimmed by 6 bases and J by 6 bases, leaving 15 bases between them. Germline V gene sequence: CDR1 MNHEY, CDR2 SMNVEV (reference sequence). The CDR3 is 14 residues long. The CDR3 DNA is TGTGCCAGCAGATTAGGGGGGTCCGCTCAGCCCCAGCATTTT. Translation gives CASRLGGSAQPQHF.

The genes are TRBV11-2 and TRBJ2-1, with D possibly being TRBD1 (5 bases). This CDR3 has 19 residues. Germline V gives CDR1 SGHAT, CDR2 FQNNGV. Between the trimmed V and J ends, which lost 0 bases and 0 bases, there was a span of 18 bases. Here the CDR3 DNA reads TGTGCCAGCAGCTTAGATAGGTGGGCAGGGCTGAGCTCCTACAATGAGCAGTTCTTC. Its translation is CASSLDRWAGLSSYNEQFF.

J is TRBJ2-7 and V is TRBV7-8; TRBD1 is a possible D gene (5 bases). The CDR3 extends over 15 amino acids. The germline CDR1 and CDR2 sequences are SGHVS and FQNEAQ. The ends were cut back, 5 bases at V and 0 bases at J, with 14 bases in the middle. CDR3 bases: TGTGCCAGCAGCCCCCGAACAGGCTTCTCCTACGAGCAGTACTTC. Protein sequence: CASSPRTGFSYEQYF.

The chain joins TRBV5-5 to TRBJ2-3, with a tentative D call TRBD1 (7 bases). Germline CDR1 reads SGHKS; CDR2 reads YYEKEE (reference sequence). With 4 bases removed from V and 0 bases from J, the gap between germline ends came to 12 bases. The CDR3 contains 15 residues. The CDR3, as DNA: TGTGCCAGCAGCGGGAGGACAGGAAGCACAGATACGCAGTATTTT. This sequence encodes CASSGRTGSTDTQYF.